Listed below are T cell receptor beta chains from one sample, sequenced in a study of blood T cell repertoires in COVID-19. TCRdb keeps only in-frame clones here, not all; method: immunoSEQ multiplex PCR. The sample has about 310,000 clones; around 90% are singletons. The sample was peripheral blood. The receptor source for this set is a woman aged 40 to 49 with COVID-19, enrolled during active disease. Each CDR3 is given with its conserved first and last residue. A D gene is named only where the DNA matches it firmly. A clone size is listed for some rows: how often the clone was seen (once, few, many), or a class if it is expanded.

CDR3nt,CDR3aa,abundance,d_gene,v_gene,j_gene
TGTGCCAGTAGCCTCGGACAGCCCGGAAATTCACCCCTCCACTTT,CASSLGQPGNSPLHF,NA,NA,TRBV19,TRBJ1-6
TGTGCCAGCTCACCACCGTCGACAGGGGCAAAAGCTTTCTTT,CASSPPSTGAKAFF,NA,TRBD1,TRBV18,TRBJ1-1
TGTGCCAGCAGCTTAGTCGGCGGGAGCGGAACAGATACGCAGTATTTT,CASSLVGGSGTDTQYF,NA,TRBD2,TRBV7-9,TRBJ2-3
TGTGCCAGCAGCCCTTTAGAGCAGGGGGGCCTTTATGGAGCTTTCTTT,CASSPLEQGGLYGAFF,few,TRBD1,TRBV7-6,TRBJ1-1
TGTGCCAGCAGCGTAGACTCTATGTCGGGGTCCACCGGGGAGCTGTTTTTT,CASSVDSMSGSTGELFF,NA,NA,TRBV9,TRBJ2-2
TGTGCCAGCCATCGGACAGGCCAAGAGACCCAGTACTTC,CASHRTGQETQYF,NA,TRBD1,TRBV27,TRBJ2-5
TGTGCCAGCAGTGTCGGGGAGGTTGGCTACACCTTC,CASSVGEVGYTF,NA,NA,TRBV25-1,TRBJ1-2
TGTGCCAGCAGTTACGCGGAAAACTACGAGCAGTACTTC,CASSYAENYEQYF,NA,NA,TRBV6-5,TRBJ2-7
TGTGCCAGCAGTTCGACGGGGCAGGGGGTTGGTGAAAAACTGTTTTTT,CASSSTGQGVGEKLFF,NA,TRBD1,TRBV6-5,TRBJ1-4
TGTGCCAGCAGCTTAGGCGGGCAGGGGGCACCAGATACGCAGTATTTT,CASSLGGQGAPDTQYF,NA,TRBD1,TRBV7-8,TRBJ2-3
TGTGCCAGCAGTCCGGCGGCAGGGGAAGGTTCACCCCTCCACTTT,CASSPAAGEGSPLHF,NA,NA,TRBV28,TRBJ1-6
TGCAGCGTCGTAGTGACACGGAACACTGAAGCTTTCTTT,CSVVVTRNTEAFF,NA,NA,TRBV29-1,TRBJ1-1
TGTGCCAGCCCGAACGGGGGGGCAGGGAGCTCCTACGAGCAGTACTTC,CASPNGGAGSSYEQYF,NA,TRBD2,TRBV28,TRBJ2-7
TGCAGCGTTGAAGAACAACTAGCAAGGGAGACCCAGTACTTC,CSVEEQLARETQYF,NA,NA,TRBV29-1,TRBJ2-5
TGCAGCGTTGATCCAAAAGCCTCCAATGAGCAGTTCTTC,CSVDPKASNEQFF,NA,NA,TRBV29-1,TRBJ2-1
TGTGCCAGCAGCTCTTTCGGAGGAACCTACAATGAGCAGTTCTTC,CASSSFGGTYNEQFF,NA,NA,TRBV7-3,TRBJ2-1
TGCGCCAGCAGCCTCAGACTAGCGGGGGGGTACAATGAGCAGTTCTTC,CASSLRLAGGYNEQFF,NA,TRBD2,TRBV5-1,TRBJ2-1
TGTGCCAGCAGGGAGGGGGGGGACCTCACTAACTATGGCTACACCTTC,CASREGGDLTNYGYTF,NA,NA,TRBV2,TRBJ1-2
TGTGCAAGTCGCCGACCTCCGGGTCTAGAATTGCAGTACTTC,CASRRPPGLELQYF,NA,NA,TRBV12-2,TRBJ2-7
TGTGCCAGCAGTTTCTCACAGGGCGATGGCTACACCTTC,CASSFSQGDGYTF,NA,NA,TRBV28,TRBJ1-2
TGTGCCAGCAGCTTAGGTTATCGGGGCTACACCTTC,CASSLGYRGYTF,NA,NA,TRBV7-2,TRBJ1-2
TGTGCCAGCAGTGAAGCGGGAGGTAGCAATCAGCCCCAGCATTTT,CASSEAGGSNQPQHF,NA,NA,TRBV6-1,TRBJ1-5
TGTGCTAGCAGCTCCGGGACAGGGGAAACGAACACCGGGGAGCTGTTTTTT,CASSSGTGETNTGELFF,NA,TRBD1,TRBV7-7,TRBJ2-2
TGTGCCAGCAGCCTACAGCAGATGAACACTGAAGCTTTCTTT,CASSLQQMNTEAFF,NA,NA,TRBV6-5,TRBJ1-1
TGTGCCATCAGTGCAATACAGGGGGCACCCTCTGGGGCCAACGTCCTGACTTTC,CAISAIQGAPSGANVLTF,NA,TRBD1,TRBV10-3,TRBJ2-6
TGTGCCAGCAGCTTATCCCTAGCGGGACAGGAGCAGTTCTTC,CASSLSLAGQEQFF,NA,TRBD2,TRBV7-3,TRBJ2-1
TGTGCCAGCAGCTTTCAACCACCGGGACAGGGGTTGTCCGAGCAGTACTTC,CASSFQPPGQGLSEQYF,NA,TRBD1,TRBV27,TRBJ2-7
TGTGCCAGCTCACCCGTAGCTGGAAACACCATATATTTT,CASSPVAGNTIYF,NA,NA,TRBV18,TRBJ1-3
TGTGCCAGCAGTTTAGTGCAAAGACAGGGGGTAGGTGAAAAACTGTTTTTT,CASSLVQRQGVGEKLFF,NA,TRBD1,TRBV28,TRBJ1-4
TGTGCCAGCAGTGCCCCCGGGACAGGGGGTGACGAGCAGTACTTC,CASSAPGTGGDEQYF,NA,TRBD1,TRBV28,TRBJ2-7
TGTGCCAGCAGTTCATATGGACAGGGGAGCACTAATGAAAAACTGTTTTTT,CASSSYGQGSTNEKLFF,NA,TRBD1,TRBV27,TRBJ1-4
TGTGCCAGCCGAATAGACACTTACAATGAGCAGTTCTTC,CASRIDTYNEQFF,NA,NA,TRBV6-5,TRBJ2-1
TGTGCCAGCAGGAGGGACAGGGATTACGAGCAGTACTTC,CASRRDRDYEQYF,NA,TRBD1,TRBV6-5,TRBJ2-7
TGTGCCAGCAGCTTAGAGAGGGAGGGTGGGATAAAACGCATTCAGTACTTC,CASSLEREGGIKRIQYF,once,TRBD2,TRBV11-2,TRBJ2-4
TGTGCCAGCAGCTATCAGGGTGGGGAGACCCAGTACTTC,CASSYQGGETQYF,NA,NA,TRBV7-3,TRBJ2-5
TGTGCCAGCAGCTTAGTACTTAGGGCGGAGGTCGTGTACGAGCAGTACTTC,CASSLVLRAEVVYEQYF,NA,NA,TRBV7-9,TRBJ2-7